The present entry profiles one T cell receptor beta chain with its context. Its antigen is not identified. These data originate in a study of a mutant IDH1 vaccine in newly diagnosed glioma. Study-level background: Treatment recipients were roughly 62% male and around 40% female, and their mean age was roughly 40 years.

V lost 1 base and J 4 bases, leaving 5 bases between the germline ends. Germline-derived CDR1 and CDR2 are SGHDN and FVKESK. The CDR3 consists of 13 residues. Documented time point: week 47, end of study. Topical imiquimod accompanied each vaccine dose, which consisted of 300 ug of mutant IDH1 20-mer peptide. Libraries were prepared by immunoSEQ multiplex PCR; TCRdb keeps only in-frame clonotypes and omits some of them. The sample has 30,000 to 35,000 clones; around nine tenths are singletons. The sample consisted of PBMCs, taken from a glioma patient whose treatment included an IDH1 peptide vaccine. The chain recombines TRBV14 with TRBJ1-3; no clear D gene. This TCR came from a woman in her 30s with glioma. The CDR3 spells CASSQVGGNTIYF. The DNA of the CDR3 is TGTGCCAGCAGCCAAGTGGGGGGAAACACCATATATTTT.